The rows below give T cell receptor beta chains drawn from one sample of a study of vaccination effects on CD4 cells after COVID-19. The antigens these receptors bind are not known. Produced via immunoSEQ multiplex PCR; TCRdb's table is partial and in-frame only. The table has more than 35,000 clones, roughly 66% seen once. This material consisted of CD4+ T cells from PBMCs cultured with HCoV-OC43 spike peptides, taken before COVID-19 vaccination. All receptors derive from a human donor who received a COVID-19 vaccine. Both conserved end residues are part of each CDR3. A D gene is named only where the DNA matches it firmly. Not all rows give a size; the values are once, few, many and, for expanded clones, a class.

TRBJ1-5 | few | TRBV2 | . | TGTGCCAGCAGTCGGGGGCAGGGGTTTAATCAGCCCCAGCATTTT | CASSRGQGFNQPQHF
TRBJ2-3 | . | TRBV2 | TRBD2 | TGTGCCAGCGGGAGGGCCTTCTTAACAGATACGCAGTATTTT | CASGRAFLTDTQYF
TRBJ2-7 | . | TRBV5-1 | . | TGCGCCAGCAGCTTGGTCTCAGCGTTGCGAAGCGAGCAGTACTTC | CASSLVSALRSEQYF
TRBJ2-6 | . | TRBV6-5 | . | TGTGCCAGCAGTACCGAGGGGGCTGGGGCCAACGTCCTGACTTTC | CASSTEGAGANVLTF
TRBJ1-1 | few | TRBV9 | . | TGTGCCAGCAGCGTAGTTGCCGGGGACACTGAAGCTTTCTTT | CASSVVAGDTEAFF
TRBJ1-5 | few | TRBV19 | TRBD1 | TGTGCCAGTAGTTCAGACAGGGGGGGGGCCCAGCATTTT | CASSSDRGGAQHF
TRBJ1-1 | . | TRBV19 | . | TGTGCCAGTAGTATCACCTCAAGCGTCATGAACACTGAAGCTTTCTTT | CASSITSSVMNTEAFF
TRBJ2-7 | few | TRBV9 | TRBD1 | TGTGCCAGCACGAGGACAGGCAGCTCCTACGAGCAGTACTTC | CASTRTGSSYEQYF
TRBJ1-3 | . | TRBV6-5 | . | TGTGCCAGCACCGCCCGAGGTCTCTCTGGAAACACCATATATTTT | CASTARGLSGNTIYF
TRBJ1-4 | once | TRBV30 | . | TGTGCCTGGAAACGGGGCCCCGCAACTAATGAAAAACTGTTTTTT | CAWKRGPATNEKLFF
TRBJ1-3 | . | TRBV6-1 | . | TGTGCCAGCAGTGAAAACACTTCTGGAAACACCATATATTTT | CASSENTSGNTIYF
TRBJ1-3 | . | TRBV5-4 | . | TGTGCCAGCAGCTTTACAGGGCCTGGAAACACCATATATTTT | CASSFTGPGNTIYF
TRBJ2-6 | . | TRBV7-6 | . | TGTGCCAGCAGCCCCCCCTTCGCGATCTCTGGGGCCAACGTCCTGACTTTC | CASSPPFAISGANVLTF
TRBJ2-2 | . | TRBV19 | . | TGTGCCAGTAGTATTGGGACACCGAACACCGGGGAGCTGTTTTTT | CASSIGTPNTGELFF
TRBJ2-1 | . | TRBV6-2/TRBV6-3 | . | TGTGCCAGCAGTTACAGGACATACAGGGAAAATGAGCAGTTCTTC | CASSYRTYRENEQFF
TRBJ2-1 | . | TRBV7-9 | TRBD1 | TGTGCCAGCACCTGGACAGGGCCGGATGATGAGCAGTTCTTC | CASTWTGPDDEQFF
TRBJ2-2 | . | TRBV2 | . | TGTGCCAGCAGCCGTTTGATCACCGGGGAGCTGTTTTTT | CASSRLITGELFF
TRBJ1-5 | . | TRBV4-2 | . | TGTGCCAGCAGCCAAGAGGCTCCCTCGGGGGCGAGGAGCAATCAGCCCCAGCATTTT | CASSQEAPSGARSNQPQHF
TRBJ1-1 | few | TRBV5-1 | . | TGCGCCAGCAGCTTGATCGGGGAGACTGAAGCTTTCTTT | CASSLIGETEAFF
TRBJ1-6 | . | TRBV7-8 | TRBD1 | TGTGCCAGCAGCTTAGGGACAGGAAATAATTCACCCCTCCACTTT | CASSLGTGNNSPLHF
TRBJ1-2 | . | TRBV18 | TRBD1 | TGTGCCAGCTCACCCAATCCTATGACAGGGACTATTAATGGCTACACCTTC | CASSPNPMTGTINGYTF
TRBJ2-7 | once | TRBV5-4 | TRBD1 | TGTGCCAGCAGCTTGGATTTACAGGGGGCTTACGAGCAGTACTTC | CASSLDLQGAYEQYF
TRBJ2-1 | . | TRBV6-6 | . | TGTGCCGGATCACCAGGGCTTGGCAATGAGCAGTTCTTC | CAGSPGLGNEQFF
TRBJ2-1 | . | TRBV9 | TRBD1 | TGTGCCAGCAGCGTAGCCTCGACCGGGACAGGGTCCTACAATGAGCAGTTCTTC | CASSVASTGTGSYNEQFF
TRBJ1-4 | few | TRBV5-1 | TRBD1 | TGCGCCAGCAGCTGGACAGGAAAAAATGAAAAACTGTTTTTT | CASSWTGKNEKLFF
TRBJ1-6 | . | TRBV5-1 | TRBD1 | TGCGCCAGCAGCGGTTCGGCCGGGACAGAGAATTCACCCCTCCACTTT | CASSGSAGTENSPLHF
TRBJ1-2 | . | TRBV2 | . | TGTGCCAGCAGTGCCGGGGTTGACTATGGCTACACCTTC | CASSAGVDYGYTF
TRBJ2-4 | few | TRBV19 | TRBD2 | TGTGCCAGTAGTACCCGACTAGCGGGAGATCAGGTGTCAGCCAAAAACATTCAGTACTTC | CASSTRLAGDQVSAKNIQYF
TRBJ1-3 | few | TRBV9 | TRBD1 | TGTGCCAGCAGCGTAGATCAGGGGGGTACTGGAAACACCATATATTTT | CASSVDQGGTGNTIYF
TRBJ2-5 | . | TRBV6-5 | TRBD1 | TGTGCCAGCAGGCAAAGGACAGGGAGGAAAGAGACCCAGTACTTC | CASRQRTGRKETQYF
TRBJ2-2 | . | TRBV11-2 | TRBD1 | TGTGCCAGCAGCCCACAGGGGGCAGGCACCGGGGAGCTGTTTTTT | CASSPQGAGTGELFF
TRBJ2-7 | once | TRBV18 | TRBD1 | TGTGCCAGCTCACGGGACAGGGACTACGAGCAGTACTTC | CASSRDRDYEQYF
TRBJ1-1 | . | TRBV12-5 | . | TGTGCTAGTGGTTTGCCCGCCGGGAGAGCTTTCTTT | CASGLPAGRAFF
TRBJ1-4 | few | TRBV29-1 | TRBD1 | TGCAGCGTTGAATACTTGGGACAGGGTTACGAAAAACTGTTTTTT | CSVEYLGQGYEKLFF
TRBJ2-5 | . | TRBV5-4 | . | TGTGCCAGCAGCTCCCAAAGGGAGACCCAGTACTTC | CASSSQRETQYF
TRBJ1-6 | . | TRBV7-9 | TRBD1 | TGTGCCAGCAGACGGGACAGGGTGGGACGTTTTTATAATTCACCCCTCCACTTT | CASRRDRVGRFYNSPLHF
TRBJ2-6 | . | TRBV19 | . | TGTGCCAGTAGTATCCCCCGAAGCTCTGGGGCCAACGTCCTGACTTTC | CASSIPRSSGANVLTF
TRBJ2-7 | . | TRBV11-2 | . | TGTGCCAGCAGCCGTTCCTACGAGCAGTACTTC | CASSRSYEQYF